This entry lists 5 T cell receptor delta chains sequenced from one sample in a study of DNA immune sequencing with unique molecular identifiers (dated by TCRdb to the early 2020s). Receptors were amplified or captured by multiplex PCR. The sample was run on an Illumina MiniSeq. A 32-plex assay, with primers for all 8 TRDV and 4 TRDJ genes spanning the CDR3, was used to amplify the genomic DNA. A 12-nucleotide UMI was introduced during roughly 3 barcoding PCR cycles, after which a second PCR was performed with Illumina adapter primers. TCRdb processed the public reads again with the CATT caller, after which rows with matching DNA were combined. The sample includes approximately 2,500 delta-chain clones, with around 15% observed a single time. The ten most abundant clones make up 50% to 65% of the sample. Sequenced material: gamma-delta T cells enriched from blood buffy coat, or unenriched PBMCs (not recorded which). The receptor set was obtained from a human donor in good health.

This clone is medium-sized. The rearrangement joins TRDV2 to TRDJ1; 12 positions agree with TRDD3. This CDR3 has 19 amino acids. V was clipped by 2 bases and J by 2 bases; unmatched bases: 14. CDR1 is GEAIGNYY, CDR2 EKD, per germline. The CDR3 nucleotides read TGTGCCTGTGACAGGATCCTCTCTGGGGGATACGCGGAAACCGATAAACTCATCTTT. This translates into CACDRILSGGYAETDKLIF.

By share, this clone counts as medium-sized. This chain connects TRDV2 to TRDJ1; 7 bases are a match to TRDD3. CDR3 length equals 19 residues. From germline, CDR1 is GEAIGNYY and CDR2 EKD. V shed 0 bases and J 0 bases; nucleotides not matched to a gene: 15. The CDR3 DNA reads as TGTGCCTGTGACACCATACTGGGGACTCCCGGGAGGTACACCGATAAACTCATCTTT. This sequence encodes CACDTILGTPGRYTDKLIF.

In the case of this clone: The protein TCRdb lists belongs to a much larger clone and differs from this DNA's translation at residue 15, which points to a read error; the protein shown is made from the DNA. This sequence joins TRDV2 and TRDJ3; D possibly corresponds to TRDD3 (5 bases). CDR3 length: 20 amino acids. Germline CDR1 is GEAIGNYY and CDR2 is EKD. In DNA form, the CDR3 reads TGTGCCTGTGACACCTTGGGGACCACGAACGGCTCCTGGGACAACCGACAGATGTTTTTC. Translation: CACDTLGTTNGSWDNRQMFF.

This clone has just a few counts. A far larger clone is a single base away, which makes a read error likely. This sample also contains other DNA sequences that code for the same CDR3. The rearrangement joins TRDV2 to TRDJ1, with TRDD3 matching over 8 bases. CDR3 length equals 14 residues. The junction had 3 bases not matched to a gene; V was cut back by 2 bases and J by 2 bases. CDR1 and CDR2 from the germline V gene are GEAIGNYY and EKD. CDR3 sequence reads: CACDKVGDTDKLIF. The CDR3 DNA reads as TGTGCCTGTGACAAAGTGGGGGATACCGATAAACTCATCTTT.

The chain carries TRDV1 and TRDJ1; D unclear. The J gene was missing in TCRdb and was found by matching the end of the DNA to germline. Trimming shortened V by 4 bases and J by 4 bases, and 13 bases separated the two germline ends. The CDR3 totals 14 residues. The germline V gene has CDR1 TSWWSYY and CDR2 QGS. The CDR3 coding sequence is TGTGCTCTTGGGGTCCCTTGGCAGAACGATAAACTCATCTTT. Its translation: CALGVPWQNDKLIF.